The TCR beta chain described here comes from a study of blood T cell repertoires in COVID-19. Libraries were prepared by immunoSEQ multiplex PCR; TCRdb keeps only in-frame clonotypes and omits some of them. The data contain a few hundred thousand clones, approximately 80% of them singletons. V gave up 3 bases and J gave up 6 bases, with 6 bases separating them. This CDR3 comprises 12 residues. Looked up from germline, CDR1 is SGDLS and CDR2 is YYNGEE. A few counts support this clone. This TCR was sampled from a man aged 40-55 years who had recovered from COVID-19. The V call is TRBV9, the J call TRBJ2-2; D remains ambiguous. Sequenced material: PBMCs or T cells enriched from blood (not recorded which). In nucleotides, the CDR3 is TGTGCCAGCAGCGCATCAGCCGGGGAGCTGTTTTTT. It yields the protein CASSASAGELFF.